One sample yielded the 2 T cell receptor beta chains listed below, sequenced in a study of beta chain features in type 1 diabetes. Whole-study results and caveats: The study found moderately but significantly shorter TCRB CDR3s in all four CD4+ subsets of Type 1 diabetes patients.

These receptors have no known antigen. Sequencing targeted expressed TCRB transcripts, as all isolated RNA had been reverse transcribed. Method: immunoSEQ multiplex PCR; TCRdb's copy keeps in-frame clones and lacks some. The profile shows about 660,000 clones, about 14% of them singletons. Sequenced sample: naive CD4+ T cells from blood. The receptors stem from a man aged 18 to 29 with type 1 diabetes.

In its sample, this clone was seen a few times. This rearrangement joins TRBV21-1 to TRBJ2-7; the table's D call TRBD2 went unverified against the DNA. TRBV21-1 is annotated as a pseudogene. The CDR3 spans 14 residues. Here the CDR3 DNA reads TGTGCCAGCAGCAAGTCTAGGAGCTCCTACGAGCAGTACTTC. This encodes CASSKSRSSYEQYF.

This clone was recorded a few times. This sequence joins TRBV7-2 and TRBJ2-1; the D is unclear. The ends were cut back, 5 bases at V and 4 bases at J, with 12 bases in the middle. CDR3 length equals 14 residues. Germline CDR1 and CDR2: SGHTA and FQGNSA. The CDR3 sequence: CASSPAPGYNEQFF. CDR3 nucleotide sequence: TGTGCCAGCAGCCCAGCGCCGGGTTACAATGAGCAGTTCTTC.